The next 3 T cell receptor beta chains were all read from a single sample in a study of radiation and T cells in renal cell carcinoma (dated by TCRdb to the early 2020s). Reading the label with the study, this specimen's time point is: baseline pretreatment blood. The intended sense of this specimen's treatment or condition label: 15 Gy SBRT to primary tumor, nephrectomy 4 weeks later. Preparation of the library involved the immunoSEQ multiplex PCR assay. In TCRdb, the immuneACCESS table is reduced to in-frame sequences with V and J assigned. These tables do not hold every clone; where another copy was compared, an unresolved V gene accounts for under half, and the others remain unexplained. Present in this sample are 100,000 to 150,000 clones, roughly 80% of which were seen just once. The ten largest clones capture less than 3.5% of the sample. The material sequenced was blood, taken from a patient whose treatment included radiotherapy and nephrectomy. These receptors all stem from a woman in her sixties or seventies with renal cell carcinoma.

V gene TRBV6-1 combines with J gene TRBJ2-5; 11 nucleotides align to TRBD2. Germline V lookup: CDR1 MNHNS, CDR2 SASEGT. There are 16 residues in the CDR3. V lost 3 bases to trimming and J lost 5 bases; unmatched junction nucleotides: 8. CDR3 residues: CASSDLAGGVLETQYF. CDR3 coding DNA: TGTGCCAGCAGTGACCTAGCGGGAGGAGTACTGGAGACCCAGTACTTC.

The chain employs TRBV19 and TRBJ2-1; possibly TRBD2 for D (5 bases). Trimming took off 7 bases at V and 6 bases at J, with 13 bases between the two ends. The CDR3 runs to 13 residues. Germline V gene data show CDR1 as LNHDA and CDR2 as SQIVND (reference sequence). The CDR3 loop is CASTPGLGNEQFF. In DNA form, the CDR3 reads TGTGCCAGTACCCCGGGGTTGGGCAATGAGCAGTTCTTC.

This clone has just one count. The chain has TRBV4-2 and TRBJ1-5; D not certain. This CDR3 spans 16 amino acids. The germline V gene has CDR1 LGHNA and CDR2 YNFKEQ. Between the trimmed V and J ends, which lost 0 bases and 3 bases, there was a span of 12 bases. The CDR3 nucleotides read TGTGCCAGCAGCCAAGATCTAGGCAGCCTCAATCAGCCCCAGCATTTT. Its translation is CASSQDLGSLNQPQHF.